This TCR beta chain is from a study of vaccination and CD4 T cells after COVID-19. Turning to the study itself: Overlapping peptides of the spike proteins of SARS-CoV-2, HCoV-NL63, HCoV-OC43 and HCoV-229E were used for cell stimulation. As a positive control, some control cultures were given a CEFX pool, while others were given an HIV-1 Nef pool or no peptide.

This clonotype has a handful of counts. The antigen remains unidentified. One junction end disagrees with the germline gene, perhaps due to a read error. Oncomine TCR Beta short-read sequencing was applied to DNA from cultured CD4+ T cells. TCRdb independently ran MiXCR on the PCR reads; one entry per CDR3 protein. The repertoire holds about 6,700 distinct CDR3 sequences, with about 31% as singletons. Treatment here: roughly ten-day PBMC culture with coronavirus spike peptide pools or control peptides (ViraFEST assay). Gathering of the CD4+ T cells, from the unexposed donor, took place before the COVID-19 pandemic (2011-2018). PBMC cultures, at roughly 2.2 million cells per well, received 8 to 10 IU/ml IL-2 and 10 ug/ml peptide pools. The CDR3 has 13 amino acids. In germline, CDR1 is MNHNS, CDR2 SASEGT. Findings and caveats of the study: Median numbers of SARS-CoV-2-reactive clonotypes increased from 21 to 38 (not a significant change).

The chain is built from TRBV6-1 and TRBJ1-2; D ambiguous. The sample consisted of CD4+ T cells from blood, cultured in vitro. This receptor was taken from a human donor in good health. The CDR3 spells CASSEGLGYGYTF. The CDR3 bases are TGTGCCAGCAGCGAAGGGTTAGGCTATGGCTACACCTTC.